These 25 T cell receptor beta chains were all obtained from the same sample, sequenced in a study of cytomegalovirus exposure and HLA in healthy donors. PCR was performed using 60 Vbeta and 13 Jbeta primers. Profiling relied on immunoSEQ multiplex PCR, and the TCRdb table lists in-frame clones only, not all of them. The sample lists about 78,000 clones; 55% to 75% were seen once. The sample taken for sequencing was PBMCs. The source of these receptors is a man younger than 40 in good health and CMV-seropositive.

This chain connects TRBV6-1 to TRBJ2-7, with D perhaps matching TRBD2 (6 bases). V was clipped by 7 bases and J by 2 bases, with 18 bases between them. Germline CDR1 reads MNHNS; CDR2 reads SASEGT. The CDR3 has 15 amino acids. CDR3 protein: CASTPVRREPYEQYF. As DNA, the CDR3 is TGTGCCAGCACCCCAGTGCGGAGGGAACCCTACGAGCAGTACTTC.

This clone is deemed medium-sized. This chain joins TRBV6-6 and TRBJ2-7; 12 positions match TRBD1. The CDR3 is made up of 16 amino acids. Germline loops: CDR1 MNHNY, CDR2 SVGAGI (reference sequence). The V and J ends lost 5 bases and 5 bases, in that order; junction bases with no gene match: 10. CDR3 nucleotides: TGTGCCAGCAGTCCCGATCCGGGACAGGGGGCCCACGAGCAGTACTTC. It is translated as CASSPDPGQGAHEQYF.

V usage is TRBV25-1 and J usage is TRBJ2-1, with TRBD2 as a possible D gene (6 bases). Germline lookup yields CDR1 MGHDK and CDR2 SYGVNS. The ends were cut back, 3 bases at V and 5 bases at J, with 17 bases in the middle. This CDR3 spans 16 amino acids. The CDR3 DNA follows: TGTGCCAGCAGTGATACCGGGACTCTAACACACAATGAGCAGTTCTTC. It encodes CASSDTGTLTHNEQFF.

The chain has TRBV6-1 and TRBJ2-7, with a possible D match to TRBD1 (6 bases). The ends were cut back, 6 bases at V and 2 bases at J, with 17 bases in the middle. CDR1 is MNHNS, CDR2 SASEGT, per germline. The CDR3 length is 15 residues. For the CDR3, the DNA is TGTGCCAGCAGGGACTCAGGGGCCCCGCCCTACGAGCAGTACTTC. The encoded protein is CASRDSGAPPYEQYF.

Concerning this clone: One end of the junction does not line up with germline, which may come from a read error. This chain links TRBV27 with TRBJ2-1; 11 bases align to TRBD1. The CDR3 length is 12 residues. Germline V lookup: CDR1 MNHEY, CDR2 SMNVEV (reference sequence). The CDR3 reads CASSPPDRGQVF. The CDR3 nucleotides are TGTGCCAGCAGTCCCCCGGACAGGGGGCAGGTCTTC.

The genes are TRBV9 and TRBJ1-1; D uncertain. The CDR3 is 14 residues long. V was trimmed by 0 bases and J by 2 bases, leaving 8 bases between them. Germline CDR1 SGDLS, CDR2 YYNGEE. In DNA form, the CDR3 reads TGTGCCAGCAGCGTAGAAGAGGTAAACACTGAAGCTTTCTTT. As protein: CASSVEEVNTEAFF. Full variable domain (remainder filled in from reference TRBV9 and TRBJ1-1): DSGVTQTPKHLITATGQRVTLRCSPRSGDLSVYWYQQSLDQGLQFLIQYYNGEERAKGNILERFSAQQFPDLHSELNLSSLELGDSALYFCASSVEEVNTEAFFGQGTRLTVV.

CDR3 bases: TGTGCCAGCAGCTTAAGCGGAGGATTCGGGTACGAGCAGTACTTC. It is translated as CASSLSGGFGYEQYF. V gene TRBV7-9 combines with J gene TRBJ2-7; D might be TRBD2 (5 bases). The CDR3 is 15 residues long. Trimming shortened V by 2 bases and J by 4 bases, and 15 bases separated the two germline ends. Germline CDR1 and CDR2: SEHNR and FQNEAQ (reference sequence).

The chain's CDR3 is CASSLGQGQETQYF. Written as DNA, the CDR3 is TGTGCCAGCAGCCTCGGACAGGGTCAAGAGACCCAGTACTTC. The V and J genes are TRBV5-6 and TRBJ2-5, with TRBD1 identical over 8 bases. Germline V lookup: CDR1 SGHDT, CDR2 YYEEEE. The junction had 4 bases not matched to a gene; V was cut back by 4 bases and J by 2 bases. The CDR3 totals 14 residues.

The rearrangement links TRBV28 to TRBJ1-5; unclear D gene. The length of the CDR3 is 15 residues. V lost 2 bases to trimming and J lost 5 bases, with 13 bases between them. CDR1 and CDR2 from the germline V gene are MDHEN and SYDVKM. In nucleotides, the CDR3 is TGTGCCAGCAGTTTACGATCGACGGGGTATCAGCCCCAGCATTTT. Translation gives CASSLRSTGYQPQHF.

The CDR3 DNA sequence: TGTGCCAGCAGTGAAGGGAATGTTAGGGGGCCCCAGCATTTT. Translation: CASSEGNVRGPQHF. V gene TRBV6-1 combines with J gene TRBJ1-5, with a weak D call TRBD1 (5 bases). The CDR3 length is 14 residues. Germline CDR1 is MNHNS and CDR2 is SASEGT. Trimming cost V 1 base and J 9 bases, with 13 bases left between them.

The V and J genes are TRBV9 and TRBJ2-1, with TRBD2 identical over 12 bases. J gave up 8 bases and V 3 bases, and 6 bases lay outside the gene matches. The germline V gene has CDR1 SGDLS and CDR2 YYNGEE. This CDR3 has 15 residues. CDR3 residues: CASSAGLAGSYEQFF. The CDR3 DNA is TGTGCCAGCAGCGCCGGACTAGCGGGAAGCTATGAGCAGTTCTTC. The full variable domain, rest sourced from reference TRBV9 and TRBJ2-1, is DSGVTQTPKHLITATGQRVTLRCSPRSGDLSVYWYQQSLDQGLQFLIQYYNGEERAKGNILERFSAQQFPDLHSELNLSSLELGDSALYFCASSAGLAGSYEQFFGPGTRLTVL.

The chain links TRBV5-8 to TRBJ2-3, with 7 bases matching TRBD1. The CDR3 has 16 amino acids. V lost 0 bases, J lost 2 bases, and 6 bases stayed unmatched. Per germline, CDR1 SGHTS and CDR2 YDEGEE. Written as DNA, the CDR3 is TGTGCCAGCAGCTTGGGACAGGGATCTCTCACAGATACGCAGTATTTT. This translates into CASSLGQGSLTDTQYF.

In its sample, this clone was seen a few times. V and J are TRBV19 and TRBJ2-3; 7 bases line up with TRBD1. The V and J ends lost 6 bases and 2 bases, in that order; junction bases with no gene match: 17. Germline CDR1 reads LNHDA; CDR2 reads SQIVND (reference sequence). This CDR3 has 18 amino acids. CDR3 in DNA: TGTGCCAGTAGCAATCGGTTAAGACAGGGCCGGTACACAGATACGCAGTATTTT. Translation gives CASSNRLRQGRYTDTQYF.

V and J are TRBV2 and TRBJ2-5, with 14 bases that match TRBD2. The J segment lost 5 bases and the V segment lost 6 bases, leaving 5 bases of the junction unmatched. This CDR3 comprises 15 residues. Germline CDR1 reads SNHLY; CDR2 reads FYNNEI. The CDR3 is CASRGRTSGRETQYF. The CDR3 coding sequence is TGTGCCAGCAGGGGTAGGACTAGCGGGAGGGAGACCCAGTACTTC.

The J gene is TRBJ2-1, the V gene TRBV5-1, with 11 nucleotides matching TRBD2. The germline V gene has CDR1 SGHRS and CDR2 YFSETQ. The CDR3 is 16 residues long. J lost 9 bases, V lost 0 bases, and 8 bases had no gene match. The CDR3, as DNA: TGCGCCAGCAGCTTGGATGTTAGCGGGGGGGCCGGTGAGCAGTTCTTC. This sequence encodes CASSLDVSGGAGEQFF.

The rearrangement uses TRBV9 and TRBJ1-1, with 7 bases aligning to TRBD1. J lost 3 bases, V lost 3 bases, and 11 bases had no gene match. CDR1 is SGDLS and CDR2 is YYNGEE in the germline V gene. The CDR3 contains 16 residues. The DNA for the CDR3 is TGTGCCAGCAGCGACCTCAAACGGGGACAGTACACTGAAGCTTTCTTT. Its translation is CASSDLKRGQYTEAFF. The whole variable domain, filled in from reference TRBV9 and TRBJ1-1, reads DSGVTQTPKHLITATGQRVTLRCSPRSGDLSVYWYQQSLDQGLQFLIQYYNGEERAKGNILERFSAQQFPDLHSELNLSSLELGDSALYFCASSDLKRGQYTEAFFGQGTRLTVV.

This clone was found once. V is TRBV5-6 and J is TRBJ2-3; 9 nucleotides line up with TRBD2. The germline V gene has CDR1 SGHDT and CDR2 YYEEEE. This CDR3 is 16 amino acids long. V lost 1 base and J lost 3; bases outside the gene matches: 6. The CDR3 reads CASSLLAGEDTDTQYF. CDR3 sequence (DNA): TGTGCCAGCAGCTTGTTAGCGGGAGAGGATACAGATACGCAGTATTTT.

V and J are TRBV6-5 and TRBJ2-5; D possibly corresponds to TRBD1 (5 bases). The ends were cut back, 4 bases at V and 6 bases at J, with 15 bases in the middle. In germline, CDR1 is MNHEY, CDR2 SVGAGI. The CDR3 consists of 14 residues. This CDR3 is CASSFRREEKTQYF. CDR3 nucleotide sequence: TGTGCCAGCAGTTTTCGCAGGGAAGAGAAGACCCAGTACTTC.

J is TRBJ1-1 and V is TRBV5-4; possibly TRBD1 for D (5 bases). The CDR3 covers 14 residues. The ends were cut back, 4 bases at V and 0 bases at J, with 10 bases in the middle. The germline CDR1 and CDR2 sequences are SGHNT and YYREEE (reference sequence). CDR3 nucleotide sequence: TGTGCCAGCAGCCCCGCGACAGTGAACACTGAAGCTTTCTTT. It translates to CASSPATVNTEAFF.

The chain has TRBV19 and TRBJ1-5; maybe TRBD1 (5 bases). Trimming removed 5 bases at V and 5 bases at J, with 16 bases between. Germline values: CDR1 LNHDA, CDR2 SQIVND (reference sequence). The length of the CDR3 is 15 residues. The CDR3 spells CASSEQGALDQPQHF. CDR3 DNA: TGTGCCAGTAGTGAGCAGGGCGCCCTCGATCAGCCCCAGCATTTT.

For the CDR3, the DNA is TGTGCCAGCAGTGAGCCCTCCCGAGCGGGAGTACGGAATGAGCAGTTCTTC. It codes for CASSEPSRAGVRNEQFF. The chain carries TRBV6-1 and TRBJ2-1, with 8 bases identical to TRBD2. After removal of 3 bases from V and 7 bases from J, the junction contained 14 bases not matched to a gene. Germline CDR1 MNHNS, CDR2 SASEGT. The CDR3 length is 17 residues.

This chain connects TRBV28 to TRBJ1-2; unclear D gene. Germline values: CDR1 MDHEN, CDR2 SYDVKM. The germline V and J ends were trimmed by 3 bases and 9 bases, with 14 bases remaining between them. The CDR3 is 13 amino acids. The CDR3 DNA follows: TGTGCCAGCAGTTTTCACTCCCCAATGCGCTACACCTTC. Protein sequence: CASSFHSPMRYTF.

The chain uses TRBV6-1 and TRBJ2-3; 8 nucleotides align to TRBD1. Germline CDR1 is MNHNS and CDR2 is SASEGT. The junction had 8 bases not matched to a gene; V was cut back by 4 bases and J by 5 bases. The CDR3 is 15 amino acids. Here the CDR3 DNA reads TGTGCCAGCAGTGTCGGACAGGGATTAGGAGATACGCAGTATTTT. Translating it yields CASSVGQGLGDTQYF.

This sequence joins TRBV19 and TRBJ2-7; 9 nucleotides match TRBD1. Germline CDR1 is LNHDA and CDR2 is SQIVND (reference sequence). The CDR3 has 16 amino acids. The V gene end was trimmed by 5 bases and the J gene end by 5 bases; junction bases not matched to a gene: 13. CDR3 protein: CASSPQGQGGRDEQYF. The CDR3 DNA sequence: TGTGCCAGTAGTCCTCAGGGACAGGGAGGTCGGGACGAGCAGTACTTC.

The chain couples TRBV2 to TRBJ2-3; D call uncertain. The V end lost 4 bases, the J end lost 1 base, and 12 bases lay between the germline ends. This CDR3 region has 15 residues. CDR1 is SNHLY, CDR2 FYNNEI, per germline. CDR3 bases: TGTGCCAGCAGTGCACTAACCTCGGGCACAGATACGCAGTATTTT. It translates to CASSALTSGTDTQYF.